The next 18 T cell receptor beta chains were all read from a single sample in a study of cytomegalovirus exposure and HLA in healthy donors. The repertoire was sequenced with immunoSEQ multiplex PCR; TCRdb's copy has only in-frame clones and lacks some. The sample has about 130,000 clones, about 87% seen once. Sequenced material: PBMCs. The receptors originated from a woman aged 25 to 39 in good health and CMV-seropositive.

In its sample, this clone was seen once. The V gene is TRBV2, the J gene TRBJ1-4; no definite D call. The CDR3 has 15 amino acids. Between the trimmed V and J ends, which lost 5 bases and 0 bases, there was a span of 10 bases. Per the germline V gene, CDR1 is SNHLY and CDR2 is FYNNEI. CDR3 DNA: TGTGCCAGCAGTACGACTCATTCAACTAATGAAAAACTGTTTTTT. This sequence encodes CASSTTHSTNEKLFF. The whole variable domain, remainder taken from reference TRBV2 and TRBJ1-4, is EPEVTQTPSHQVTQMGQEVILRCVPISNHLYFYWYRQILGQKVEFLVSFYNNEISEKSEIFDDQFSVERPDGSNFTLKIRSTKLEDSAMYFCASSTTHSTNEKLFFGSGTQLSVL.

The rearrangement links TRBV18 to TRBJ2-7, with 11 bases matching TRBD1. V gave up 4 bases and J gave up 2 bases; unmatched junction bases: 1. This CDR3 has 14 amino acids. Germline CDR1 and CDR2: KGHSH and LQKENI. The CDR3: CASSRDRGTYEQYF. The DNA of the CDR3 is TGTGCCAGCTCACGGGACAGGGGGACCTACGAGCAGTACTTC.

The chain carries TRBV6-1 and TRBJ2-7, with D perhaps matching TRBD1 (5 bases). The V gene lost 4 bases and the J gene lost 4 bases, with 26 bases spanning the gap. Germline V gives CDR1 MNHNS, CDR2 SASEGT. This CDR3 contains 18 residues. CDR3 coding DNA: TGTGCCAGCAGTGGCCGATGGTGGACGGGCCGGACATCTTACGAGCAGTACTTC. Translated: CASSGRWWTGRTSYEQYF.

The V call is TRBV7-9, the J call TRBJ2-7; 9 bases align to TRBD1. This CDR3 comprises 14 residues. V lost 5 bases, J lost 6 bases, and 8 bases stayed unmatched. CDR1 is SEHNR, CDR2 FQNEAQ, per germline (reference sequence). The CDR3 sequence: CASSLGTGSPEQYF. As DNA, the CDR3 is TGTGCCAGCAGCCTAGGGACAGGGTCACCCGAGCAGTACTTC.

This clone showed up just once. The V gene is TRBV4-2, the J gene TRBJ2-3; 7 bases are a match to TRBD2. This CDR3 region has 15 residues. The trim removed 3 bases at V and 3 bases at J, leaving 6 bases unmatched. Germline V gene lookup returns CDR1 LGHNA and CDR2 YNFKEQ. CDR3 sequence reads: CASSQGSGETDTQYF. The CDR3, as DNA: TGTGCCAGCAGCCAGGGAAGCGGGGAAACAGATACGCAGTATTTT.

The V and J genes are TRBV2 and TRBJ2-3; possibly TRBD2 for D (5 bases). Looked up from germline, CDR1 is SNHLY and CDR2 is FYNNEI. The CDR3 has 13 residues. Trimming cost V 5 bases and J 2 bases, with 8 bases left between them. The CDR3 region is CASSWENTDTQYF. In DNA form, the CDR3 reads TGTGCCAGCAGTTGGGAGAACACAGATACGCAGTATTTT.

A single count supports this clone. The rearrangement links TRBV7-6 to TRBJ2-3, with 16 bases that match TRBD2. The junction had 15 bases not matched to a gene; V was cut back by 1 base and J by 2 bases. CDR3 length: 22 amino acids. Germline-derived CDR1 and CDR2 are SGHVS and FNYEAQ. In DNA form, the CDR3 reads TGTGCCAGCAGCTTAGAAACCTTCGTCCCGGGACTAGCGGGAGGGTTCACAGATACGCAGTATTTT. Translation gives CASSLETFVPGLAGGFTDTQYF.

Comment on this clone: The sample holds other DNA sequences that translate to the same CDR3. The rearrangement joins TRBV6-5 to TRBJ1-1; D not certain. CDR1 is MNHEY and CDR2 is SVGAGI in the germline V gene. Trimming pared 2 bases from V and 5 bases from J, leaving 9 bases between. The CDR3 spans 13 residues. The CDR3 sequence: CASSYGEGTEAFF. The DNA for the CDR3 is TGTGCCAGCAGTTACGGTGAGGGTACTGAAGCTTTCTTT.

The V call is TRBV11-1, the J call TRBJ2-1; 11 bases align to TRBD1. This CDR3 is built from 17 residues. The germline CDR1 and CDR2 sequences are SGHAT and FQDESV (reference sequence). Unmatched junction bases numbered 7, after V lost 2 bases and J lost 4 bases. CDR3 in DNA: TGTGCCAGCAGCTTAACGCCGGGACAGGGGGGATACAATGAGCAGTTCTTC. Its protein is CASSLTPGQGGYNEQFF. Looking up the rest from reference TRBV11-1 and TRBJ2-1 gives the full variable domain: EAEVAQSPRYKITEKSQAVAFWCDPISGHATLYWYRQILGQGPELLVQFQDESVVDDSQLPKDRFSAERLKGVDSTLKIQPAELGDSAMYLCASSLTPGQGGYNEQFFGPGTRLTVL.

The chain recombines TRBV7-8 with TRBJ1-5; D may be TRBD1 (5 bases). The CDR3 contains 15 residues. V gave up 5 bases and J gave up 2 bases, with 13 bases separating them. Germline V gives CDR1 SGHVS, CDR2 FQNEAQ. CDR3 in DNA: TGTGCCAGCAGCCTCTCGTCGGGGGGCAATCAGCCCCAGCATTTT. Its protein product is CASSLSSGGNQPQHF.

V usage is TRBV28 and J usage is TRBJ1-6; TRBD1 is a possible D gene (5 bases). The CDR3 is 14 amino acids. CDR1 MDHEN and CDR2 SYDVKM come from the germline V gene. Deletions cut 7 bases from V and 9 bases from J, with 16 bases between. In DNA, the CDR3 is TGTGCCAGCACGTTGTCCGCCCAGGGTTCACCCCTCCACTTT. Encoded protein: CASTLSAQGSPLHF. The full variable domain, its missing parts supplied by reference TRBV28 and TRBJ1-6, is DVKVTQSSRYLVKRTGEKVFLECVQDMDHENMFWYRQDPGLGLRLIYFSYDVKMKEKGDIPEGYSVSREKKERFSLILESASTNQTSMYLCASTLSAQGSPLHFGNGTRLTVT.

V and J are TRBV6-5 and TRBJ2-1, with D maybe TRBD1 (5 bases). CDR3 length equals 13 residues. Germline V CDR1 and CDR2: MNHEY, SVGAGI. V lost 0 bases, J lost 10 bases, and 10 bases lay in between. CDR3 nucleotides: TGTGCCAGCAGTTACTCGAAAGGGGCGGAGCAGTTCTTC. Translating gives CASSYSKGAEQFF.

The V gene is TRBV29-1, the J gene TRBJ2-5, with 9 bases fitting TRBD2. This CDR3 spans 14 amino acids. V dropped 7 bases and J dropped 4; count of bases not matched to a gene: 10. The germline gives CDR1 SQVTM, CDR2 ANQGSEA. The DNA for the CDR3 is TGCAGCGCCCAGAGAAGAGCGGGAGGAGAGACCCAGTACTTC. It codes for CSAQRRAGGETQYF.

This clone occurred a few times. V and J are TRBV27 and TRBJ2-2; possibly TRBD2 for D (7 bases). The CDR3 totals 16 residues. Germline V gene lookup returns CDR1 MNHEY and CDR2 SMNVEV (reference sequence). Deletions cut 7 bases from V and 8 bases from J, with 23 bases between. The CDR3 loop is CASMGGLERLTGELFF. The CDR3 DNA is TGTGCCAGCATGGGGGGGCTTGAGCGACTTACAGGGGAGCTGTTTTTT.

The rearrangement uses TRBV2 and TRBJ1-2; 7 nucleotides match TRBD1. With V trimmed by 3 bases and J by 5 bases, 6 bases remained unmatched. The CDR3 totals 14 residues. Germline-derived CDR1 and CDR2 are SNHLY and FYNNEI. CDR3 sequence: CASSEPGGPYGYTF. CDR3 coding DNA: TGTGCCAGCAGTGAGCCAGGGGGTCCTTATGGCTACACCTTC.

This chain links TRBV5-1 with TRBJ2-2; 16 nucleotides agree with TRBD2. Germline V gives CDR1 SGHRS, CDR2 YFSETQ. Unmatched junction bases numbered 5, after V lost 2 bases and J lost 4 bases. The CDR3 is 18 amino acids. The CDR3 DNA reads as TGCGCCAGCAGCTTATCGGGACTAGCGGGAGGGCGCACCGGGGAGCTGTTTTTT. Translating it yields CASSLSGLAGGRTGELFF.

This rearrangement joins TRBV5-1 to TRBJ2-2, with 9 bases lining up with TRBD1. The CDR3 has 14 amino acids. Germline assignment: CDR1 SGHRS and CDR2 YFSETQ. The V segment lost 8 bases and the J segment 6 bases; nucleotides outside the gene matches: 8. As DNA, the CDR3 is TGCGCCAGTACTACAGGGGGCTTCGCCGGGGAGCTGTTTTTT. Encoded protein: CASTTGGFAGELFF.

The gene calls are TRBV6-5 and TRBJ1-6; D call uncertain. This CDR3 contains 13 residues. Germline CDR1 reads MNHEY; CDR2 reads SVGAGI. Between the trimmed V and J ends, which lost 8 bases and 0 bases, there was a span of 5 bases. The CDR3 is CASRSSYNSPLHF. As DNA, the CDR3 is TGTGCCAGCCGGAGCTCCTATAATTCACCCCTCCACTTT.